This TCR beta chain was obtained from a study of blood T cells in healthy people across ages. A second PCR of 7 to 11 cycles used a sample-barcoded 5' primer and a J-beta primer mix. Each sample provided no less than 2.5 million CDR3-containing paired-end reads. MiXCR, applied by TCRdb to the 5' RACE reads, yields one record per CDR3 protein. The table has about 640,000 distinct CDR3 sequences, around 54% seen once; the top ten hold 30% to 40%. The germline V gene has CDR1 SSHAT and CDR2 FNYEAQ (reference sequence). V was pared by 5 bases and J by 7 bases, with 8 bases of the junction left unmatched. The CDR3 is 16 amino acids.

The clonotype originates from a man in his sixties in good health. The specimen sequenced was blood. J is TRBJ2-2 and V is TRBV7-7; the match to TRBD2 covers 12 bases. The CDR3 loop is CASSPASGGAIGELFF. The CDR3 nucleotides read TGTGCCAGCAGCCCGGCTAGCGGGGGGGCCATCGGGGAGCTGTTTTTT.